One sample yielded the 25 T cell receptor beta chains listed below, sequenced in a study of T cell repertoires in cytomegalovirus infection. TCRdb recomputed calls from the reads with MiXCR, one row per CDR3 protein. The sample has some 700,000 distinct CDR3 sequences, about 33% seen once. For these TCRs, the target antigens are not known. This sample comprised cultured PBMCs, obtained from culture after CMV antigen stimulation. All receptors come from a human donor in good health (CMV status not recorded). Some clones in this sample may be carry-over from other donors' samples.

This clonotype was observed a few times. The V and J genes are TRBV2 and TRBJ1-1; D is undetermined. Trimming removed 6 bases from V and 4 bases from J, with 15 bases in between. CDR3 length equals 14 residues. Per the germline V gene, CDR1 is SNHLY and CDR2 is FYNNEI. For the CDR3, the DNA is TGTGCCAGCAGCGGGATAGCAAGTTTCACTGAAGCTTTCTTT. This gives the protein CASSGIASFTEAFF.

This clonotype came up many times. The rearrangement uses TRBV12-3 or TRBV12-4 and TRBJ2-1; 12 bases agree with TRBD2. The CDR3 sequence is 15 residues long. Trimming took 4 bases from V and 7 from J; bases not matched to a gene: 5. DNA for the CDR3: TGTGCCAGCAGTTCTAGCGGGGGGGACTTAAATGAGCAGTTCTTC. This codes for CASSSSGGDLNEQFF.

This chain links TRBV11-2 with TRBJ2-3; possibly TRBD2 for D (7 bases). The CDR3 runs 16 residues. Trimming stripped 0 bases from V and 0 bases from J, with 10 bases between. The germline gives CDR1 SGHAT, CDR2 FQNNGV. The CDR3 region is CASSLDRGASTDTQYF. The CDR3 nucleotides read TGTGCCAGCAGCTTAGATCGGGGGGCTAGCACAGATACGCAGTATTTT.

Notes on this clonotype: The CDR3 carries no conserved terminal phenylalanine or tryptophan, so it likely arises from a read error. The rearrangement uses TRBV7-2 and TRBJ2-5, with 10 bases fitting TRBD2. J gave up 5 bases and V 5 bases, and 5 bases lay outside the gene matches. The CDR3 is 14 residues long. Per germline, CDR1 SGHTA and CDR2 FQGNSA. Written as DNA, the CDR3 is TGTGCCAGCAGCAGCGGGGGGGCCCGTGAGACCCAGTACTCC. Translation gives CASSSGGARETQYS.

V and J are TRBV6-5 and TRBJ1-3; tentative D call: TRBD1 (5 bases). Germline CDR1 is MNHEY and CDR2 is SVGAGI. V was trimmed by 7 bases and J by 2 bases, leaving 21 bases between them. This CDR3 has 17 residues. CDR3 bases: TGTGCCAGCATTTCCCGGGACGAATTGGATGCTGGAAACACCATATATTTT. It translates to CASISRDELDAGNTIYF.

This clonotype showed up many times. This chain links TRBV7-2 with TRBJ2-1; possible D gene TRBD2, 6 bases. V was clipped by 6 bases and J by 9 bases, with 15 bases between them. CDR3 length equals 13 residues. Germline V CDR1 and CDR2: SGHTA, FQGNSA. In DNA, the CDR3 is TGTGCCAGCAGGAGGATCGGGGGAGGTGAGCAGTTCTTC. It yields the protein CASRRIGGGEQFF.

This clonotype was seen a handful of times. The V gene is TRBV19, the J gene TRBJ1-2; D is unresolved. The V end lost 5 bases, the J end lost 1 base, and 11 bases lay between the germline ends. The CDR3 spans 14 residues. Germline CDR1 is LNHDA and CDR2 is SQIVND (reference sequence). The CDR3 DNA reads TGTGCCAGTAGTTACCTGGTGGGTAACTATGGCTACACCTTC. Protein product: CASSYLVGNYGYTF.

The chain employs TRBV28 and TRBJ1-2; unclear D gene. This CDR3 contains 16 residues. The germline V gene has CDR1 MDHEN and CDR2 SYDVKM. The germline V and J ends were trimmed by 2 bases and 4 bases, with 17 bases remaining between them. CDR3 coding DNA: TGTGCCAGCAGTTTAATGGAACCGCGAGACCCCTATGGCTACACCTTC. Protein sequence: CASSLMEPRDPYGYTF.

The CDR3, as DNA: TGTGCCAGCAGTTACAGCCAGTCTAGGACAGATACGCAGTATTTT. Residues: CASSYSQSRTDTQYF. V usage is TRBV6-5 and J usage is TRBJ2-3, with D uncertain. This CDR3 region has 15 residues. Trimming shortened V by 2 bases and J by 3 bases, and 12 bases separated the two germline ends. Germline CDR1 MNHEY, CDR2 SVGAGI.

This clonotype appeared a few times. The J gene is TRBJ1-1, the V gene TRBV19; D unresolved. This CDR3 has 18 amino acids. CDR1 is LNHDA and CDR2 is SQIVND in the germline V gene (reference sequence). The V end was cut by 4 bases, the J end by 2 bases, with 23 bases between. The CDR3 here is CASSTQAGRLQPNTEAFF. Here the CDR3 DNA reads TGTGCCAGTAGTACGCAAGCCGGGAGATTACAGCCAAACACTGAAGCTTTCTTT.

This clonotype occurred a few times. The chain employs TRBV20-1 and TRBJ1-4; D not resolved. CDR1 is DFQATT, CDR2 SNEGSKA, per germline (reference sequence). The CDR3 sequence is 11 residues long. Trimming cost V 5 bases and J 10 bases, with 11 bases left between them. The DNA of the CDR3 is TGCAGTGCTGAGAATGGGATAAAACTGTTTTTT. Protein: CSAENGIKLFF.

This rearrangement joins TRBV12-3 or TRBV12-4 to TRBJ1-5; 8 bases line up with TRBD1. The CDR3 extends over 15 amino acids. With V trimmed by 5 bases and J by 8 bases, 11 bases remained unmatched. DNA of the CDR3: TGTGCCAGCAGTCCGCGGGCCGCGACAGGGGAGCCCCAGCATTTT. Translating gives CASSPRAATGEPQHF.

V usage is TRBV15 and J usage is TRBJ2-5; tentative D call: TRBD2 (6 bases). V was shortened by 5 bases and J by 4 bases, with 11 bases between the two germline ends. Germline loops: CDR1 LNHNV, CDR2 YYDKDF (reference sequence). The CDR3 is made up of 13 amino acids. CDR3 amino acids: CATSFGGLETQYF. CDR3 nucleotide sequence: TGTGCCACCAGCTTCGGGGGTTTAGAGACCCAGTACTTC.

This clonotype turned up a few times. The chain combines TRBV6-2 or TRBV6-3 with TRBJ1-1; D possibly corresponds to TRBD1 (6 bases). This CDR3 spans 14 amino acids. Trimming shortened V by 7 bases and J by 1 base, and 13 bases separated the two germline ends. The germline CDR1 and CDR2 sequences are MNHEY and SVGEGT. The CDR3 spells CASTRGGENTEAFF. The CDR3 DNA sequence: TGTGCCAGCACCCGAGGGGGGGAGAACACTGAAGCTTTCTTT.

There are a few counts of this clonotype. The chain uses TRBV12-3 or TRBV12-4 and TRBJ2-1; 10 bases fit TRBD2. The CDR3 is made up of 19 amino acids. Trimming removed 5 bases from V and 0 bases from J; junction bases left unmatched: 13. CDR3: CASSPRWTSGRISYNEQFF. Here the CDR3 DNA reads TGTGCCAGCAGTCCTAGGTGGACTAGCGGCAGAATCTCCTACAATGAGCAGTTCTTC.

The rearrangement links TRBV4-1 to TRBJ2-1; D not resolved. The CDR3 covers 15 residues. V lost 8 bases and J lost 7, with 21 bases in between. Germline assignment: CDR1 MGHRA and CDR2 YSYEKL. This CDR3 reads CASRPQPLQLNEQFF. In nucleotides, the CDR3 is TGCGCCAGCCGCCCCCAGCCCTTACAGTTAAATGAGCAGTTCTTC.

This clonotype was seen more than once but under ten times. The chain links TRBV19 to TRBJ2-3, with D possibly being TRBD1 (6 bases). CDR1 is LNHDA and CDR2 is SQIVND in the germline V gene (reference sequence). CDR3 length: 15 residues. V was shortened by 5 bases and J by 4 bases, with 16 bases between the two germline ends. The CDR3 spells CASSLTGVQPDTQYF. CDR3 sequence (DNA): TGTGCCAGTAGTTTGACAGGCGTGCAACCAGATACGCAGTATTTT.

This clonotype has a handful of counts. The V gene is TRBV6-2 or TRBV6-3, the J gene TRBJ1-5, with 8 bases fitting TRBD1. The CDR3 extends over 12 amino acids. Trimming took 8 bases from V and 9 from J; bases not matched to a gene: 6. Germline CDR1 and CDR2: MNHEY and SVGEGT. CDR3 region: CASSTGGRPQHF. Here the CDR3 DNA reads TGTGCCAGCTCAACAGGGGGGAGGCCCCAGCATTTT.

The table lists this clonotype with a few counts. The V and J genes are TRBV10-3 and TRBJ2-4; 10 bases agree with TRBD2. Germline V gene lookup returns CDR1 ENHRY and CDR2 SYGVKD. V trimming: 1 base; J trimming: 0 bases; junction bases outside the gene matches: 3. The CDR3 has 17 amino acids. Written as DNA, the CDR3 is TGTGCCATCAGTGAGTTGCGGACTAGCGGAGCCAAAAACATTCAGTACTTC. Translation gives CAISELRTSGAKNIQYF.

The V call is TRBV7-4, the J call TRBJ2-3; 10 bases agree with TRBD1. This CDR3 is built from 15 residues. Germline V gene data show CDR1 as SGHVT and CDR2 as SQSDAQ. V trimming: 7 bases; J trimming: 2 bases; junction bases outside the gene matches: 6. CDR3 in amino acids: CASNRQGAPTDTQYF. The CDR3 DNA is TGTGCCAGCAACCGACAGGGGGCGCCCACAGATACGCAGTATTTT.

The rearrangement links TRBV19 to TRBJ1-3; the D gene is possibly TRBD1 (6 bases). The CDR3 is made up of 13 amino acids. CDR1 and CDR2 (germline): LNHDA, SQIVND (reference sequence). Trimming pared 10 bases from V and 2 bases from J, leaving 12 bases between. This chain's CDR3 is CATQGSAGNTIYF. DNA of the CDR3: TGTGCCACCCAGGGGTCGGCTGGAAACACCATATATTTT.

The chain has TRBV6-1 and TRBJ2-2; 8 bases match TRBD2. Germline V gene lookup returns CDR1 MNHNS and CDR2 SASEGT. Trimming cost V 7 bases and J 8 bases; bases outside gene matches: 9. This CDR3 comprises 14 residues. Written as DNA, the CDR3 is TGTGCCAGCACTAAGCTGCCGGGGGGGGGGGAGCTGTTTTTT. Translated, it gives CASTKLPGGGELFF.

The chain is built from TRBV4-1 and TRBJ2-7, with 7 positions matching TRBD1. With V trimmed by 3 bases and J by 3 bases, 5 bases remained unmatched. CDR3 length: 14 amino acids. Germline CDR1 and CDR2: MGHRA and YSYEKL. The CDR3 here is CASSQVDRYYEQYF. The CDR3 bases are TGCGCCAGCAGCCAGGTGGACAGGTACTACGAGCAGTACTTC.

The chain is built from TRBV19 and TRBJ1-5; possible D gene TRBD1, 6 bases. V was cut by 4 bases and J by 0 bases, with 22 bases left in between. Germline loops: CDR1 LNHDA, CDR2 SQIVND (reference sequence). The CDR3 is made up of 19 amino acids. Here the CDR3 reads CASSRETGTLLYSNQPQHF. The CDR3 DNA follows: TGTGCCAGTAGTAGAGAAACCGGGACACTTCTTTATAGCAATCAGCCCCAGCATTTT.

V usage is TRBV3-1 and J usage is TRBJ2-7; 7 positions agree with TRBD2. In germline, CDR1 is LGHDT, CDR2 YNNKEL (reference sequence). The CDR3 extends over 15 amino acids. V gave up 0 bases and J gave up 2 bases; unmatched junction bases: 4. This chain's CDR3 is CASSQDGGETYEQYF. CDR3 nucleotides: TGTGCCAGCAGCCAAGATGGGGGGGAGACCTACGAGCAGTACTTC.